This T cell receptor (beta chain) was recorded in a study of human T cells and chemical hapten exposure. Across the study: Yields of TCR per sample differed, chiefly owing to small differences in pooled library volume. Notes on the study in general: Expanded TCRs created a significantly greater count of big CDR3 similarity clusters than controls did.

On this clonotype: Antigen unknown.

Documented time point: patch test 1, 2 weeks after DPC sensitization. The treatment here: therapeutic diphenylcyclopropenone sensitization with weekly scalp DPC. After removal of 5 bases from V and 1 base from J, the junction contained 11 bases not matched to a gene. The CDR3 is made up of 16 amino acids. The germline CDR1 and CDR2 sequences are SGHTA and FQGNSA. For the library, individual cDNA molecules each received unique molecular identifiers. TCRdb processed the RACE reads anew with MiXCR; each CDR3 protein has one entry. Here the sample spans around 380,000 distinct CDR3 sequences, more than 4.5% being singletons.

J is TRBJ2-7 and V is TRBV7-2; 7 bases are shared with TRBD2. This receptor was identified in a woman in her forties or fifties with alopecia areata. Some clones in this sample may be carry-over from other donors' samples. Sample: whole blood, taken in connection with sensitization to the hapten diphenylcyclopropenone (DPC). The CDR3 bases are TGTGCCAGCAGCGAAGTGAGGAATAGCGGGTCCTACGAGCAGTACTTC. Its protein product is CASSEVRNSGSYEQYF.